This TCR beta chain was identified during a study of blood T cell repertoires in COVID-19. Study-level background: Samples taken during acute and convalescent COVID-19 were collected in the United States, Italy and Spain. The cDNA or gDNA used as material had been derived from T cells, B-cell-depleted T cells, or PBMCs.

The repertoire was sequenced with immunoSEQ multiplex PCR; TCRdb's copy has only in-frame clones and lacks some. Here the sample spans some 110,000 clones, approximately 80% being singletons. The clonotype comes from a woman aged 60 to 75 with acute or convalescent COVID-19. The sequenced sample was peripheral blood.

The chain's CDR3 is CATSDSRGSPGELFF. The CDR3 bases are TGTGCCACCAGTGATAGCCGCGGGAGCCCGGGGGAGCTGTTTTTT. The gene calls are TRBV24-1 and TRBJ2-2; TRBD2 aligns across 7 bases. In germline, CDR1 is KGHDR, CDR2 SFDVKD. The CDR3 sequence is 15 residues long. V was clipped by 3 bases and J by 8 bases; unmatched bases: 8.